These T cell receptor beta chains were read from a single sample in a study of cytomegalovirus exposure and HLA in healthy donors. Measured with immunoSEQ multiplex PCR; TCRdb has only the in-frame clones, and not every one. Seen here are 100,000 to 150,000 clones, 76% observed once, and the top ten hold around 2%. Material for sequencing was PBMCs. The receptor source for this set is a female donor in good health and CMV-seropositive. CDR3s include the opening cysteine and the closing phenylalanine or tryptophan. The D gene is left open where the match is weak. Only part of the rows carry a size: once, few, many, or a class if the clone is expanded.

D	J	V	length	size	CDR3	DNA
.	TRBJ2-1	TRBV6-6	12	.	CASGGSYNEQFF	TGTGCCAGCGGAGGCAGCTACAATGAGCAGTTCTTC
TRBD1	TRBJ1-1	TRBV7-9	14	.	CASLKQGENTEAFF	TGTGCCAGCCTGAAACAGGGGGAGAACACTGAAGCTTTCTTT
.	TRBJ2-7	TRBV9	15	.	CASSPEPAGTYEQYF	TGTGCCAGCAGCCCCGAACCCGCAGGAACCTACGAGCAGTACTTC
.	TRBJ1-2	TRBV11-2	15	.	CASSPGTGGNYGYTF	TGTGCCAGCAGTCCTGGAACGGGGGGGAACTATGGCTACACCTTC
TRBD2	TRBJ2-3	TRBV2	15	.	CASSEKGREADTQYF	TGTGCCAGCAGTGAAAAGGGGCGGGAGGCAGATACGCAGTATTTT
.	TRBJ2-3	TRBV29-1	12	.	CSVGRNTDTQYF	TGCAGCGTTGGTAGAAACACAGATACGCAGTATTTT
.	TRBJ2-2	TRBV5-1	17	.	CASSLEMAGLGTGELFF	TGCGCCAGCAGCTTGGAAATGGCAGGGCTGGGCACCGGGGAGCTGTTTTTT
TRBD1	TRBJ1-3	TRBV30	19	.	CAWINSGTGGILSGNTIYF	TGTGCCTGGATTAATTCCGGGACAGGGGGCATCCTCTCTGGAAACACCATATATTTT
TRBD1	TRBJ2-2	TRBV10-3	13	.	CAIGTGDTGELFF	TGTGCCATAGGGACAGGGGACACCGGGGAGCTGTTTTTT
TRBD1	TRBJ2-3	TRBV2	17	.	CASSPQRTGGGTDTQYF	TGTGCCAGCAGTCCCCAGCGGACAGGGGGCGGAACAGATACGCAGTATTTT
.	TRBJ2-1	TRBV7-2	16	.	CASSPPSGGSYNEQFF	TGTGCCAGCAGCCCACCGTCTGGCGGCTCCTACAATGAGCAGTTCTTC
TRBD1	TRBJ2-3	TRBV9	13	.	CASSQQGTDTQYF	TGTGCCAGCAGCCAACAGGGGACAGATACGCAGTATTTT
TRBD1	TRBJ2-5	TRBV14	13	.	CASSQLTGGHQYF	TGTGCCAGCAGCCAATTAACAGGGGGCCACCAGTACTTC
TRBD1	TRBJ2-7	TRBV28	12	.	CASSLTGVEQYF	TGTGCCAGCAGTTTGACAGGGGTCGAGCAGTACTTC
.	TRBJ2-7	TRBV5-1	13	.	CASSPGLSEFPYF	TGCGCCAGCAGTCCGGGACTTAGTGAGTTCCCGTACTTC
.	TRBJ1-1	TRBV5-1	14	few	CASSLRVEDTEAFF	TGCGCCAGCAGCTTGAGAGTCGAAGACACTGAAGCTTTCTTT
.	TRBJ1-6	TRBV5-1	15	.	CASSLVQDNNSPLHF	TGCGCCAGCAGCTTGGTGCAGGACAATAATTCACCCCTCCACTTT
TRBD2	TRBJ2-7	TRBV5-1	15	.	CASSLLPGGPGEQYF	TGCGCCAGCAGCTTGTTACCGGGAGGGCCAGGCGAGCAGTACTTC
TRBD2	TRBJ2-7	TRBV7-9	14	few	CASSSLATDYEQYF	TGTGCCAGCAGCTCACTAGCGACTGACTACGAGCAGTACTTC
.	TRBJ2-2	TRBV7-3	14	once	CASSSADGTGELFF	TGTGCCAGCAGCTCAGCGGACGGGACCGGGGAGCTGTTTTTT
TRBD2	TRBJ2-7	TRBV18	16	.	CASSPNLAGGPYEQYF	TGTGCCAGCTCACCAAATCTAGCGGGAGGGCCCTACGAGCAGTACTTC
TRBD1	TRBJ1-1	TRBV2	16	.	CASSERDSFPNTEAFF	TGTGCCAGCAGTGAACGGGACAGCTTCCCGAACACTGAAGCTTTCTTT
.	TRBJ2-5	TRBV11-1	13	few	CASSFTGGETQYF	TGTGCCAGCAGCTTCACTGGTGGAGAGACCCAGTACTTC
TRBD2	TRBJ2-3	TRBV5-1	16	.	CASSLMAGGPPDTQYF	TGCGCCAGCAGCTTGATGGCGGGAGGGCCGCCAGATACGCAGTATTTT
.	TRBJ2-2	TRBV6-6	15	.	CASSLIQGDTGELFF	TGTGCCAGCAGTTTAATACAGGGAGACACCGGGGAGCTGTTTTTT
TRBD1	TRBJ2-2	TRBV5-1	15	.	CASSSLQGANGELFF	TGCGCCAGCAGCTCATTACAGGGGGCGAACGGGGAGCTGTTTTTT
.	TRBJ1-4	TRBV7-7	15	.	CASSPRGGPNEKLFF	TGTGCCAGCAGCCCCCGAGGGGGACCAAATGAAAAACTGTTTTTT
.	TRBJ2-7	TRBV27	14	.	CASSFTDPTYEQYF	TGTGCCAGCAGTTTTACAGATCCCACCTACGAGCAGTACTTC
TRBD1	TRBJ2-4	TRBV5-4	15	.	CASSLAGQGFDIQYF	TGTGCCAGCAGCTTGGCGGGACAGGGTTTTGACATTCAGTACTTC
.	TRBJ1-1	TRBV6-1	14	.	CASSVRQGNTEAFF	TGTGCCAGCAGTGTCCGGCAGGGAAACACTGAAGCTTTCTTT
.	TRBJ2-5	TRBV7-9	13	.	CASSLIQEETQYF	TGTGCCAGCAGCTTAATACAGGAGGAGACCCAGTACTTC
TRBD2	TRBJ2-7	TRBV4-1	17	.	CASSRGLLAGGPGEQYF	TGCGCCAGCAGCCGGGGTCTTCTAGCGGGAGGGCCGGGGGAGCAGTACTTC
.	TRBJ2-7	TRBV6-6	15	few	CASKRREPKSYEQYF	TGTGCCAGTAAGCGGAGGGAACCTAAGTCCTACGAGCAGTACTTC
TRBD2	TRBJ2-1	TRBV7-9	16	.	CASRPHPAGGHNEQFF	TGTGCCAGCAGACCCCACCCAGCGGGAGGCCACAATGAGCAGTTCTTC
TRBD2	TRBJ2-1	TRBV7-6	19	.	CASSLVFGGLAESYNEQFF	TGTGCCAGCAGCTTAGTCTTCGGCGGACTAGCGGAATCCTACAATGAGCAGTTCTTC
.	TRBJ2-5	TRBV7-3	13	once	CASSLAPQETQYF	TGTGCCAGCAGTCTAGCGCCCCAAGAGACCCAGTACTTC
TRBD2	TRBJ2-3	TRBV27	19	.	CASSLSILAGGPALGTQYF	TGTGCCAGCAGTTTATCGATACTAGCGGGAGGTCCCGCCCTCGGGACGCAGTATTTT
.	TRBJ1-6	TRBV11-2	14	few	CASSFPGRGSPLHF	TGTGCCAGCAGCTTCCCCGGACGGGGGTCACCCCTCCACTTT
.	TRBJ1-1	TRBV28	15	.	CASSVSGGANTEAFF	TGTGCCAGCAGCGTCTCCGGGGGGGCGAACACTGAAGCTTTCTTT
.	TRBJ2-7	TRBV7-2	15	once	CASSLGEGFTYEQYF	TGTGCCAGCAGCTTAGGCGAGGGTTTTACCTACGAGCAGTACTTC
.	TRBJ2-6	TRBV6-6	14	few	CASSYTRQTNVLTF	TGTGCCAGCAGTTACACAAGACAGACTAACGTCCTGACTTTC
.	TRBJ2-7	TRBV9	12	few	CASSVDSGEQYF	TGTGCCAGCAGCGTAGATAGCGGAGAGCAGTACTTC
.	TRBJ2-5	TRBV5-1	14	.	CASSTGTQQETQYF	TGCGCCAGCAGCACCGGGACACAACAAGAGACCCAGTACTTC
TRBD2	TRBJ2-7	TRBV7-9	15	.	CASSFPGEGHYEQYF	TGTGCCAGCAGCTTCCCCGGGGAGGGGCACTACGAGCAGTACTTC